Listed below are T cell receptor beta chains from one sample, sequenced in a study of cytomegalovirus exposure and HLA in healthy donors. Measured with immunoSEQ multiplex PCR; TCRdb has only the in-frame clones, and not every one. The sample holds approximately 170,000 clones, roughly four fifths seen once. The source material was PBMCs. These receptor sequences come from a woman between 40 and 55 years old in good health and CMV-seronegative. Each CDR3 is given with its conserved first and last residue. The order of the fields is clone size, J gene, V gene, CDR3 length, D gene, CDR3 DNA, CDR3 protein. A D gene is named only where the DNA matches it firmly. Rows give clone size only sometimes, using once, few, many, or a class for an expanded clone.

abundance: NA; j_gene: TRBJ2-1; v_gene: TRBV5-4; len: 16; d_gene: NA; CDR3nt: TGTGCCAGCAGCTTGGGAGGGTTAAGCTCCTACAATGAGCAGTTCTTC; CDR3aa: CASSLGGLSSYNEQFF
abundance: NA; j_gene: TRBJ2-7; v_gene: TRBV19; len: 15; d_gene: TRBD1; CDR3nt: TGTGCCAGTAGTATACATGTTCCAGGGGGAGTCGAGCAGTACTTC; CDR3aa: CASSIHVPGGVEQYF
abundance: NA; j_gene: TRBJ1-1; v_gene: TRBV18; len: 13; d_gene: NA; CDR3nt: TGTGCCAGCTCACTGGACTCGAACACTGAAGCTTTCTTT; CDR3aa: CASSLDSNTEAFF
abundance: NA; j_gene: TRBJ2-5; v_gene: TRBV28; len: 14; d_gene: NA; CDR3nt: TGTGCCAGCAGGCCCGAAGGGGGGGGCGAGACCCAGTACTTC; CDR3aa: CASRPEGGGETQYF
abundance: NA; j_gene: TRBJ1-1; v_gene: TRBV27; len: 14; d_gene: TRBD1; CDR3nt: TGTGCCAGCAGTACCCTAGGGACAGCTTCTGAAGCTTTCTTT; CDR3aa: CASSTLGTASEAFF
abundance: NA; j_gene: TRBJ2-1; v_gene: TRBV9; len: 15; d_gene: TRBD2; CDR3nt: TGTGCCAGCAGCGCCCCCGGGACTAGCGACAATGAGCAGTTCTTC; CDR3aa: CASSAPGTSDNEQFF
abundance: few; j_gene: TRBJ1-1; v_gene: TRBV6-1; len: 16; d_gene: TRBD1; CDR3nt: TGTGCCAGCAGTGAGCTTACAGGGGAAGGGGCCGCTGAAGCTTTCTTT; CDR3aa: CASSELTGEGAAEAFF
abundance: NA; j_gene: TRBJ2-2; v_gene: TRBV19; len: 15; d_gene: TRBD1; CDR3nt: TGTGCCAGTGCCACCGGGACAGCGAACACCGGGGAGCTGTTTTTT; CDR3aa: CASATGTANTGELFF
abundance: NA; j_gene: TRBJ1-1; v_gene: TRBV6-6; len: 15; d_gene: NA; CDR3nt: TGTGCCAGCATCTGGACGGGGGGCGGGAACACTGAAGCTTTCTTT; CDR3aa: CASIWTGGGNTEAFF
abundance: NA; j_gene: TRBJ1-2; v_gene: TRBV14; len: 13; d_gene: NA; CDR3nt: TGTGCCAGCAGCCCCGCGGGGGTAGGTGGCTACACCTTC; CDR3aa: CASSPAGVGGYTF
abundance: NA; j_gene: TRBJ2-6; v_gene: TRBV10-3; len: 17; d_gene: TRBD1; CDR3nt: TGTGCCTCCCTGCCCGGGACAGGGGGCCCTGGGGCCAACGTCCTGACTTTC; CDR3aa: CASLPGTGGPGANVLTF
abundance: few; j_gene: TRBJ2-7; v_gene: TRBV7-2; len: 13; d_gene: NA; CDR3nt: TGTGCCAGCAGCTTATCTACTGGGGCCGAGCAGTACTTC; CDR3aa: CASSLSTGAEQYF
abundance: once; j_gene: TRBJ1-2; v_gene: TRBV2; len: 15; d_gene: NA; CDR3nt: TGTGCCAGCAGCGCCGACAGGATACTTAACTATGGCTACACCTTC; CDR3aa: CASSADRILNYGYTF
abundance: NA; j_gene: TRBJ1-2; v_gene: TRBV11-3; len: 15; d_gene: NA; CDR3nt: TGTGCCAGCAGCTTTAACCGGGACACGACTTATGGCTACACCTTC; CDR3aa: CASSFNRDTTYGYTF
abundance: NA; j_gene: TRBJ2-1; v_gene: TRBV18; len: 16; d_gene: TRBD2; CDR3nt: TGCGCCAGCTCACCTCAACAGCGGGACTATCACAATGAGCAGTTCTTC; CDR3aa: CASSPQQRDYHNEQFF
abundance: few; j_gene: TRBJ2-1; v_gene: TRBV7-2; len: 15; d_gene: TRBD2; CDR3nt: TGTGCCAGCAGCGCGGGACTAGCGGAAGGCAATGAGCAGTTCTTC; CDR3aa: CASSAGLAEGNEQFF
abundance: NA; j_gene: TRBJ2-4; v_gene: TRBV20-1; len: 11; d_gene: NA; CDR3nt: TGCAGTGCTAGGGAGTTGAACATTCAGTACTTC; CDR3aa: CSARELNIQYF
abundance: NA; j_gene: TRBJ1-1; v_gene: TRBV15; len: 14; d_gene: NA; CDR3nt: TGTGCCACCAGCTTAGAGGGGGAGAGTACTGAAGCTTTCTTT; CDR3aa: CATSLEGESTEAFF
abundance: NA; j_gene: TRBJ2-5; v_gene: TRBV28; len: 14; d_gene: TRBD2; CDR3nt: TGTGCCAGCAGTACTAGCGGGACTCAAGAGACCCAGTACTTC; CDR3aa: CASSTSGTQETQYF
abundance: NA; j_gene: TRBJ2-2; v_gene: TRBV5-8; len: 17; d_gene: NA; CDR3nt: TGTGCCAGCAGCTCGACACTCGGGAAACCTGGGGCCGGGGAGCTGTTTTTT; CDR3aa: CASSSTLGKPGAGELFF
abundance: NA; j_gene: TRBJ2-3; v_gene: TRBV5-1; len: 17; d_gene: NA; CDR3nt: TGCGCCAGCAAAAGTGGTGTCGGCGGGGCCAGCACAGATACGCAGTATTTT; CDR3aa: CASKSGVGGASTDTQYF
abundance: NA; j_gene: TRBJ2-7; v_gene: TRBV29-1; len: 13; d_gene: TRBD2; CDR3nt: TGCAGCGCCAGACTAGCGGGAGGTTACGAGCAGTACTTC; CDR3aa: CSARLAGGYEQYF
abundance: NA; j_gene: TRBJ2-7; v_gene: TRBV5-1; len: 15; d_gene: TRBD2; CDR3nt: TGCGCCAGCAGTCTTCTAGCGGGAGTCCCATACGAGCAGTACTTC; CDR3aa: CASSLLAGVPYEQYF
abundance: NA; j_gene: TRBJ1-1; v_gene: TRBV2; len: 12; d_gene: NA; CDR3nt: TGTGCCAGCAGGGCCGGGACAACTGAAGCTTTCTTT; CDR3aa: CASRAGTTEAFF
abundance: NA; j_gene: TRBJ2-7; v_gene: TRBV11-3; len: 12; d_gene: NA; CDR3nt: TGTGCCAGCAGCCTGGGAACAGGGGAGCAGTACTTC; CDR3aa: CASSLGTGEQYF
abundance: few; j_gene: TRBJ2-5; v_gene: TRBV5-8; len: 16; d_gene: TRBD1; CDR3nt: TGTGCCAGCAGCTTGGAGGGGGCGGCGGGCCAAGAGACCCAGTACTTC; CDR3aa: CASSLEGAAGQETQYF
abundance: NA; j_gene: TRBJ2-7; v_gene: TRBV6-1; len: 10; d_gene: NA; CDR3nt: TGTGCCAGCAAGGGGGACGAGCAGTACTTC; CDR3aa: CASKGDEQYF
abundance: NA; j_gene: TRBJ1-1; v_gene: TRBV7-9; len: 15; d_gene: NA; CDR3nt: TGTGCCAGCAGCTTAGCCCTGGGACAGAACACTGAAGCTTTCTTT; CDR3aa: CASSLALGQNTEAFF
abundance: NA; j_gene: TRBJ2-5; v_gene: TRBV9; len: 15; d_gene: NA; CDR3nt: TGTGCCAGCAGCGTAGTCGGGAGTGTAAAGGAGACCCAGTACTTC; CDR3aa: CASSVVGSVKETQYF
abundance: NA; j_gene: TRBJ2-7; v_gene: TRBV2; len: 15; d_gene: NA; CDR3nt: TGTGCCAGCAGTGAGGTCTGGACTGGGTCCTACGAGCAGTACTTC; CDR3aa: CASSEVWTGSYEQYF
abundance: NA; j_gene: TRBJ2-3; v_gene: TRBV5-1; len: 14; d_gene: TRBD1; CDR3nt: TGCGCCAGCAGCGGACAGGGTGCGACAGATACGCAGTATTTT; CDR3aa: CASSGQGATDTQYF
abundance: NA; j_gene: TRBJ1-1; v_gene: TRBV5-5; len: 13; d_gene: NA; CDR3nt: TGTGCCAGCAGCTTCCAAGGGGACACTGAAGCTTTCTTT; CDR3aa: CASSFQGDTEAFF
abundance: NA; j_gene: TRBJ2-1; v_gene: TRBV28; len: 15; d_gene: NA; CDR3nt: TGTGCCAGCAGTTCTACGACTATCCTCAACAATGAGCAGTTCTTC; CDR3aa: CASSSTTILNNEQFF
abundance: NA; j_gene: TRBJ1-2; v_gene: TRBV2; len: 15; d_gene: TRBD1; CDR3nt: TGTGCCAGCAGTGATGAGCGGCTAGGGGGCCATGGCTACACCTTC; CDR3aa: CASSDERLGGHGYTF